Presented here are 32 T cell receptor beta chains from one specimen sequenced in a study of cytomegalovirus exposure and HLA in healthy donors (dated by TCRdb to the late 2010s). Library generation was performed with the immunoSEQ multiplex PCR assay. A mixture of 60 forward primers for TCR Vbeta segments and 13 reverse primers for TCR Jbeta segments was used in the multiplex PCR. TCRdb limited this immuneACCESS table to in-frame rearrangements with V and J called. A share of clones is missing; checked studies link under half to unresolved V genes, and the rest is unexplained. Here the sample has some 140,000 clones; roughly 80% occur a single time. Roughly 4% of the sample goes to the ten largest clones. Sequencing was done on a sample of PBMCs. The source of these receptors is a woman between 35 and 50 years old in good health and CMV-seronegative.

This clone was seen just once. CDR3: CASSLEVWSGTGGQETQYF. CDR3 coding DNA: TGTGCCAGCAGCTTAGAGGTTTGGTCCGGGACAGGGGGCCAAGAGACCCAGTACTTC. The rearrangement joins TRBV5-4 to TRBJ2-5; 11 bases match TRBD1. V lost 2 bases to trimming and J lost 1 base; unmatched junction nucleotides: 13. The CDR3 has 19 residues. Germline CDR1 reads SGHNT; CDR2 reads YYREEE (reference sequence).

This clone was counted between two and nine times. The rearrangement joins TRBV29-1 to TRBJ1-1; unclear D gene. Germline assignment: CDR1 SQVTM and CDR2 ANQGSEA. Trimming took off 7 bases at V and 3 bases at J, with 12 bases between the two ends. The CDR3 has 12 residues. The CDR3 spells CSGRRRHTEAFF. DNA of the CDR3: TGCAGCGGCCGCAGGAGGCACACTGAAGCTTTCTTT.

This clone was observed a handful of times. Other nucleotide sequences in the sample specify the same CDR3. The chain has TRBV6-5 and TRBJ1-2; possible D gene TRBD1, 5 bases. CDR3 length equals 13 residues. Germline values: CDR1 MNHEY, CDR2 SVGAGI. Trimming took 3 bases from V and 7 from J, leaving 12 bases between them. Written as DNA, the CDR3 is TGTGCCAGCAGTTATTCAGGAGGGGTTGGCTACACCTTC. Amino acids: CASSYSGGVGYTF.

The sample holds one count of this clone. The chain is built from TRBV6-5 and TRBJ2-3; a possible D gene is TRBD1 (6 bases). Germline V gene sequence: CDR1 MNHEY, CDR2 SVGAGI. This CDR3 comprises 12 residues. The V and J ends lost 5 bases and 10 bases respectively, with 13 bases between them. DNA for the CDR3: TGTGCCAGCAGTCCCGGCTCAGGGGCGCAGTATTTT. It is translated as CASSPGSGAQYF.

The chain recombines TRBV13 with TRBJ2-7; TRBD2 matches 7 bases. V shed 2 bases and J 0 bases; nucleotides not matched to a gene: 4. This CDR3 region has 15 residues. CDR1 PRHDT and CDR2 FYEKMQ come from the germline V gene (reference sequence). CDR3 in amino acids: CASSLSPGGSYEQYF. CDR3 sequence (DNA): TGTGCCAGCAGCTTATCCCCGGGGGGCTCCTACGAGCAGTACTTC.

CDR3 sequence (DNA): TGTGCCAGCAGTTTATCAGTCTACACTGAAGCTTTCTTT. Protein product: CASSLSVYTEAFF. The chain couples TRBV28 to TRBJ1-1, with D hard to call. The germline V gene has CDR1 MDHEN and CDR2 SYDVKM. Trimming pared 1 base from V and 3 bases from J, leaving 6 bases between. The CDR3 spans 13 residues.

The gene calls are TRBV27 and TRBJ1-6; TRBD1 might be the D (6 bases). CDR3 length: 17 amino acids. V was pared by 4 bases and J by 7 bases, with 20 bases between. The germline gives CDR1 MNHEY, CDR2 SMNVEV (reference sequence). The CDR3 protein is CASSSVQGSFGNSPLHF. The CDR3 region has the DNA TGTGCCAGCAGTTCGGTACAGGGATCCTTTGGAAATTCACCCCTCCACTTT.

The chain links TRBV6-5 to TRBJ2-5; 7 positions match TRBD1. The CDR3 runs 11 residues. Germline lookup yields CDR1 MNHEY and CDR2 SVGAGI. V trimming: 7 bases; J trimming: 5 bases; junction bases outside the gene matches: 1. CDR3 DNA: TGTGCCAGCACCAGGGGGGAGACCCAGTACTTC. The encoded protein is CASTRGETQYF.

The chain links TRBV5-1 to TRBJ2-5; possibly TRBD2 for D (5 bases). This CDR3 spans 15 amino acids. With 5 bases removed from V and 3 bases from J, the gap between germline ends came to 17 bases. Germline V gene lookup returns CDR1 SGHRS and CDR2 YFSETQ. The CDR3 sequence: CASSSAGSREETQYF. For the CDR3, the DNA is TGCGCCAGCAGTAGTGCGGGCAGTAGGGAAGAGACCCAGTACTTC. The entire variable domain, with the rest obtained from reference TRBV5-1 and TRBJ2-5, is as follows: KAGVTQTPRYLIKTRGQQVTLSCSPISGHRSVSWYQQTPGQGLQFLFEYFSETQRNKGNFPGRFSGRQFSNSRSEMNVSTLELGDSALYLCASSSAGSREETQYFGPGTRLLVL.

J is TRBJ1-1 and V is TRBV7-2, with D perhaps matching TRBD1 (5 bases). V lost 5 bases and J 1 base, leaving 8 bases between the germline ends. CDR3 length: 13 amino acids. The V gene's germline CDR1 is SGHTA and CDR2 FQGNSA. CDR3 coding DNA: TGTGCCAGCAGCCAAGGACAGAACACTGAAGCTTTCTTT. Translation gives CASSQGQNTEAFF.

DNA for the CDR3: TGTGCCAGCAGCTTGCCTAGCGGGGGGGCCACAGATACGCAGTATTTT. Residues: CASSLPSGGATDTQYF. This chain connects TRBV5-4 to TRBJ2-3, with TRBD2 matching 12 bases. Germline-derived CDR1 and CDR2 are SGHNT and YYREEE (reference sequence). The CDR3 runs to 16 residues. V gave up 1 base and J gave up 2 bases; unmatched junction bases: 2.

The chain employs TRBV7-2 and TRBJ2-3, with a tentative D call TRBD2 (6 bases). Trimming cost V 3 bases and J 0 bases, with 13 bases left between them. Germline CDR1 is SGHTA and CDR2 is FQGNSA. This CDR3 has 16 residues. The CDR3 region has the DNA TGTGCCAGCAGCTTCCATAGCGGAGTAAGCACAGATACGCAGTATTTT. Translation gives CASSFHSGVSTDTQYF.

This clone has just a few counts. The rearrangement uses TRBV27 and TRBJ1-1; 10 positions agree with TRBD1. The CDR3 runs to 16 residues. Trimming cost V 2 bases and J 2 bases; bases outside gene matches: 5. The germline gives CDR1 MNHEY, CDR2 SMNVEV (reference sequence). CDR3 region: CASSLRGTGVNTEAFF. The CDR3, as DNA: TGTGCCAGCAGTTTACGGGGGACAGGGGTAAACACTGAAGCTTTCTTT.

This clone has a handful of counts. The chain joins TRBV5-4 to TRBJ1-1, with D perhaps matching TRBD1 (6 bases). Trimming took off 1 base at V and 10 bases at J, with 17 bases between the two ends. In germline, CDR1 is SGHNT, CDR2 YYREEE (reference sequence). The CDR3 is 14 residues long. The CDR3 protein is CASSLYGGGPGAFF. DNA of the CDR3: TGTGCCAGCAGCTTGTATGGGGGGGGCCCCGGAGCTTTCTTT. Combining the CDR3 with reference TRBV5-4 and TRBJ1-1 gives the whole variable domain ETGVTQSPTHLIKTRGQQVTLRCSSQSGHNTVSWYQQALGQGPQFIFQYYREEENGRGNFPPRFSGLQFPNYSSELNVNALELDDSALYLCASSLYGGGPGAFFGQGTRLTVV.

The CDR3 reads CASTPPGSNEQYF. The CDR3 nucleotides read TGTGCCAGTACCCCCCCGGGATCCAACGAGCAGTACTTC. The V and J genes are TRBV19 and TRBJ2-7; TRBD2 might be the D (5 bases). The germline gives CDR1 LNHDA, CDR2 SQIVND (reference sequence). The CDR3 sequence is 13 residues long. The V end lost 7 bases, the J end lost 5 bases, and 15 bases lay between the germline ends.

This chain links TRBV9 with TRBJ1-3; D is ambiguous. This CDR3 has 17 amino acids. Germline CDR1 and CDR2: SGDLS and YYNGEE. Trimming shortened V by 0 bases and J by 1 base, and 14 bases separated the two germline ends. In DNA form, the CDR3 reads TGTGCCAGCAGCGTAGAACTTCCGGGTCGATCTGGAAACACCATATATTTT. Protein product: CASSVELPGRSGNTIYF. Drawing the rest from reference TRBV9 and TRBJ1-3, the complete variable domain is DSGVTQTPKHLITATGQRVTLRCSPRSGDLSVYWYQQSLDQGLQFLIQYYNGEERAKGNILERFSAQQFPDLHSELNLSSLELGDSALYFCASSVELPGRSGNTIYFGEGSWLTVV.

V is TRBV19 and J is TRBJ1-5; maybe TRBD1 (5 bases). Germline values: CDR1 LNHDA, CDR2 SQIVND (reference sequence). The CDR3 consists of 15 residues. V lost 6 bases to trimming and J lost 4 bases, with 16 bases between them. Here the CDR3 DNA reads TGTGCCAGTAGCCGACAGCGGGAGGCAAATCAGCCCCAGCATTTT. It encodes CASSRQREANQPQHF. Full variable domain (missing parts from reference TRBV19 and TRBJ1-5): DGGITQSPKYLFRKEGQNVTLSCEQNLNHDAMYWYRQDPGQGLRLIYYSQIVNDFQKGDIAEGYSVSREKKESFPLTVTSAQKNPTAFYLCASSRQREANQPQHFGDGTRLSIL.

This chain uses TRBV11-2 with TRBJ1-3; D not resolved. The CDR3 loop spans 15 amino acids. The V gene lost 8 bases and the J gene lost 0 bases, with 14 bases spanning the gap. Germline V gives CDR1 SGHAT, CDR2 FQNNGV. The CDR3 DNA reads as TGTGCCAGCTCCCGGGGAGCGAGCTCTGGAAACACCATATATTTT. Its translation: CASSRGASSGNTIYF.

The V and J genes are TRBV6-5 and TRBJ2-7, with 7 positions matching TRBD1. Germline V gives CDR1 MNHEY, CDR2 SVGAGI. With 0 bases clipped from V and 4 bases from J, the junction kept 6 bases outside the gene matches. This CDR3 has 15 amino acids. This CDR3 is CASSYSPGRGYEQYF. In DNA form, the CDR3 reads TGTGCCAGCAGTTACTCCCCGGGCAGGGGGTACGAGCAGTACTTC.

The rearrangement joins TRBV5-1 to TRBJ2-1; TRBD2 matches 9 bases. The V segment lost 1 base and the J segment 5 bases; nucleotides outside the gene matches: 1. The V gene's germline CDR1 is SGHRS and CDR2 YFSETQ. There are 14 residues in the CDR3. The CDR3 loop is CASSLSSGDNEQFF. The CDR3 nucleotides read TGCGCCAGCAGCTTGTCTAGCGGGGACAATGAGCAGTTCTTC. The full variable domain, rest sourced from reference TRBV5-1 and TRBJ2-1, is KAGVTQTPRYLIKTRGQQVTLSCSPISGHRSVSWYQQTPGQGLQFLFEYFSETQRNKGNFPGRFSGRQFSNSRSEMNVSTLELGDSALYLCASSLSSGDNEQFFGPGTRLTVL.

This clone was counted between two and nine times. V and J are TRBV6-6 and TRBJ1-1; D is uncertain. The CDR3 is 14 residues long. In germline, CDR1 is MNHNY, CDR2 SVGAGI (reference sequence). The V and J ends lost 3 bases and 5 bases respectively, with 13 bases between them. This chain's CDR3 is CASSYGPHGTEAFF. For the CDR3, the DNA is TGTGCCAGCAGTTATGGCCCTCATGGTACTGAAGCTTTCTTT.

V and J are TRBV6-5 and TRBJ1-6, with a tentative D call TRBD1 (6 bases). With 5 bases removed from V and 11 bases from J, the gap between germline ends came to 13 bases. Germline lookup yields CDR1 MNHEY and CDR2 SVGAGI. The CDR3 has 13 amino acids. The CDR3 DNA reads TGTGCCAGCAGTGATCTGGACAGCACACCCCTCCACTTT. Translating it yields CASSDLDSTPLHF.

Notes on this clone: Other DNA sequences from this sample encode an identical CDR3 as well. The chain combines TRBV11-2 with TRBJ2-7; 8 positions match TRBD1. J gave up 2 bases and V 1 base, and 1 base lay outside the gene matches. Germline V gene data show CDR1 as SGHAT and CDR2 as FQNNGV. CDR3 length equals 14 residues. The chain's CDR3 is CASSLGQGPYEQYF. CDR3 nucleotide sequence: TGTGCCAGCAGCTTAGGACAGGGGCCCTACGAGCAGTACTTC.

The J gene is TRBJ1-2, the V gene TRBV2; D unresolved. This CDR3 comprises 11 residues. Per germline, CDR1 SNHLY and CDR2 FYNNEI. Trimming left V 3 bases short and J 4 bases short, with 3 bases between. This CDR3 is CASSEAYGYTF. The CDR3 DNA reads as TGTGCCAGCAGTGAGGCCTATGGCTACACCTTC.

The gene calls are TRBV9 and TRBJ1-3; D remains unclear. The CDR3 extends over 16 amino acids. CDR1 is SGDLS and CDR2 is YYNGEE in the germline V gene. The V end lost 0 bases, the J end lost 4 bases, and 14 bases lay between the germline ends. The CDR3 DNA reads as TGTGCCAGCAGCGTAGCCGAGGCGCGGGCAGGAAACACCATATATTTT. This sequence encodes CASSVAEARAGNTIYF. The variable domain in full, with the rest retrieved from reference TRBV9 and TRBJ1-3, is DSGVTQTPKHLITATGQRVTLRCSPRSGDLSVYWYQQSLDQGLQFLIQYYNGEERAKGNILERFSAQQFPDLHSELNLSSLELGDSALYFCASSVAEARAGNTIYFGEGSWLTVV.

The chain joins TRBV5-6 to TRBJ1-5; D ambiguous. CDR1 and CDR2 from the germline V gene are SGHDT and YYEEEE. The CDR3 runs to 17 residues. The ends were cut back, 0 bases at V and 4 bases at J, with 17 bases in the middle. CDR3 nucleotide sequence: TGTGCCAGCAGCTTGGCCGGGTCGAGGTCTAGGAATCAGCCCCAGCATTTT. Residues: CASSLAGSRSRNQPQHF. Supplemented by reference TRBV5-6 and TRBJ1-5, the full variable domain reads DAGVTQSPTHLIKTRGQQVTLRCSPKSGHDTVSWYQQALGQGPQFIFQYYEEEERQRGNFPDRFSGHQFPNYSSELNVNALLLGDSALYLCASSLAGSRSRNQPQHFGDGTRLSIL.

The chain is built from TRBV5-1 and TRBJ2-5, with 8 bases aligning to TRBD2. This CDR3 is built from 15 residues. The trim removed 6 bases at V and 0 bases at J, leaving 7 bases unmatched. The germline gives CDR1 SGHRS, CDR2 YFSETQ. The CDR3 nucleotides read TGCGCCAGCACCTCGGGGGGGGCGTACCAAGAGACCCAGTACTTC. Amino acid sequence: CASTSGGAYQETQYF.

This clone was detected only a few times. CDR3 sequence: CASSPMVGASYEQYF. CDR3 nucleotides: TGTGCCAGCAGCCCCATGGTGGGGGCTTCCTACGAGCAGTACTTC. The chain uses TRBV7-9 and TRBJ2-7, with D possibly matching TRBD1 (6 bases). This CDR3 spans 15 amino acids. Germline CDR1 and CDR2: SEHNR and FQNEAQ (reference sequence). V lost 5 bases, J lost 1 base, and 15 bases lay in between.

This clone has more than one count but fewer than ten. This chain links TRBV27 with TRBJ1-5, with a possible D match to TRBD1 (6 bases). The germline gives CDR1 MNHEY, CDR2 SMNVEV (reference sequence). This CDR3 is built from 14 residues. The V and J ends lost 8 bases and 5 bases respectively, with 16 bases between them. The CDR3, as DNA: TGTGCCAGCTCCGTTAACAGGGTCGATCAGCCCCAGCATTTT. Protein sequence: CASSVNRVDQPQHF.

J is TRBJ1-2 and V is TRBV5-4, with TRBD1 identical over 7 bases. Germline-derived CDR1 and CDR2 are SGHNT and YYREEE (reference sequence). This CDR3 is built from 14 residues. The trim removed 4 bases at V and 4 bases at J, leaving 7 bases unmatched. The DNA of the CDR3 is TGTGCCAGCAGCCCCGGGACAGAGACCTATGGCTACACCTTC. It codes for CASSPGTETYGYTF.

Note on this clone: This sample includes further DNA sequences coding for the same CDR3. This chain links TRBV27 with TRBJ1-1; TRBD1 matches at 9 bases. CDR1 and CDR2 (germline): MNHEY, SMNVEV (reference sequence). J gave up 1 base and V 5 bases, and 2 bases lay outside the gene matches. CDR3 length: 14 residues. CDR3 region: CASSRGQGNTEAFF. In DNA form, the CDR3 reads TGTGCCAGCAGTAGGGGACAGGGGAACACTGAAGCTTTCTTT.

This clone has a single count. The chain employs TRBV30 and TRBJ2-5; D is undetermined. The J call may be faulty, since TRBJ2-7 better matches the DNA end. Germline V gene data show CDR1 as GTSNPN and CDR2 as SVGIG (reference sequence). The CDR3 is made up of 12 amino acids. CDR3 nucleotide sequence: TGTGCCTGGAGCACCGATAGCTACGAGCAGTACTTC. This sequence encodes CAWSTDSYEQYF.